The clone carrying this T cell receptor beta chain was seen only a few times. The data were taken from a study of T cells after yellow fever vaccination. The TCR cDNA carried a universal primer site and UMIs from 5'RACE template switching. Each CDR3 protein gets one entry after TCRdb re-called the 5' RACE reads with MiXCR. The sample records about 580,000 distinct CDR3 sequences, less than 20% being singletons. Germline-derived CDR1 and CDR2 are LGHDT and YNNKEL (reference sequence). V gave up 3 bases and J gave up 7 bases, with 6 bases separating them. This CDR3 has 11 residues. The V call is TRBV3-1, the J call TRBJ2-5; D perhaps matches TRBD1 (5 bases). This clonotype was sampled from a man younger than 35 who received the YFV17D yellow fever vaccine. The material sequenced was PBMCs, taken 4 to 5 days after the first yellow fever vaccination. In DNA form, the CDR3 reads TGTGCCAGCAGCCACCAGGGGACCCAGTACTTC. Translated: CASSHQGTQYF.